Presented here are 14 T cell receptor beta chains from one specimen sequenced in a study of blood T cell repertoires in COVID-19. Produced via immunoSEQ multiplex PCR; TCRdb's table is partial and in-frame only. The table lists about 130,000 clones, around 87% of them singletons, with over 2% in the top ten. The sequencing input was peripheral blood. The receptors originated from a man aged 45-65 years with active COVID-19.

This chain uses TRBV2 with TRBJ1-2; perhaps TRBD1 as D (5 bases). Between the trimmed V and J ends, which lost 8 bases and 7 bases, there was a span of 8 bases. Germline loops: CDR1 SNHLY, CDR2 FYNNEI. This CDR3 region has 10 residues. Here the CDR3 reads CASWGGGYTF. Here the CDR3 DNA reads TGTGCCAGCTGGGGGGGTGGCTACACCTTC. The full variable domain, in which reference TRBV2 and TRBJ1-2 provide the parts outside the CDR3, is EPEVTQTPSHQVTQMGQEVILRCVPISNHLYFYWYRQILGQKVEFLVSFYNNEISEKSEIFDDQFSVERPDGSNFTLKIRSTKLEDSAMYFCASWGGGYTFGSGTRLTVV.

The genes are TRBV5-6 and TRBJ1-4, with D possibly TRBD1 on 6 matching bases. This CDR3 is built from 15 residues. Trimming removed 0 bases at V and 6 bases at J, with 12 bases between. Germline V gene lookup returns CDR1 SGHDT and CDR2 YYEEEE. The CDR3 coding sequence is TGTGCCAGCAGCTTGGCCTGGGGGACACATGAAAAACTGTTTTTT. This codes for CASSLAWGTHEKLFF.

The rearrangement joins TRBV30 to TRBJ1-5; tentatively, D is TRBD1 (5 bases). Germline V gene sequence: CDR1 GTSNPN, CDR2 SVGIG (reference sequence). The V gene lost 0 bases and the J gene lost 1 base, with 7 bases spanning the gap. The CDR3 has 14 residues. In DNA form, the CDR3 reads TGTGCCTGGAGTGTCCGGACAAGCAATCAGCCCCAGCATTTT. Encoded protein: CAWSVRTSNQPQHF.

J is TRBJ1-1 and V is TRBV18; 9 nucleotides agree with TRBD1. The CDR3 is 16 residues long. With V trimmed by 4 bases and J by 5 bases, 11 bases remained unmatched. Germline CDR1 KGHSH, CDR2 LQKENI. The CDR3 DNA follows: TGTGCCAGCTCACTATCCACCGGGACAGGGAATACTGAAGCTTTCTTT. Its translation is CASSLSTGTGNTEAFF.

This chain links TRBV7-3 with TRBJ2-3; the match to TRBD2 covers 7 bases. V lost 5 bases, J lost 0 bases, and 5 bases stayed unmatched. The CDR3 runs to 15 residues. CDR1 SGHTA and CDR2 FQGTGA come from the germline V gene. DNA of the CDR3: TGTGCCAGCAGCCGAACTAGCGATAGCACAGATACGCAGTATTTT. Translated: CASSRTSDSTDTQYF.

J is TRBJ1-6 and V is TRBV6-2 or TRBV6-3; 7 nucleotides align to TRBD1. V lost 1 base to trimming and J lost 0 bases; unmatched junction nucleotides: 6. The CDR3 is 18 amino acids. CDR1 MNHEY and CDR2 SVGEGT come from the germline V gene. DNA for the CDR3: TGTGCCAGCAGTTACTTGGGACAGTTAAGCTCCTATAATTCACCCCTCCACTTT. Its translation: CASSYLGQLSSYNSPLHF.

The rearrangement uses TRBV15 and TRBJ1-1, with D uncertain. Germline CDR1 LNHNV, CDR2 YYDKDF (reference sequence). Trimming removed 5 bases at V and 0 bases at J, with 10 bases between. The CDR3 length is 14 residues. The CDR3 DNA is TGTGCCACCAGCGCACGGGTAATGAACACTGAAGCTTTCTTT. Residues: CATSARVMNTEAFF. The full variable domain, in which reference TRBV15 and TRBJ1-1 provide the parts outside the CDR3, is DAMVIQNPRYQVTQFGKPVTLSCSQTLNHNVMYWYQQKSSQAPKLLFHYYDKDFNNEADTPDNFQSRRPNTSFCFLDIRSPGLGDTAMYLCATSARVMNTEAFFGQGTRLTVV.

The rearrangement uses TRBV4-2 and TRBJ2-1; D is perhaps TRBD2 (6 bases). Germline V CDR1 and CDR2: LGHNA, YNFKEQ. V was trimmed by 4 bases and J by 2 bases, leaving 18 bases between them. The CDR3 covers 17 residues. CDR3 in amino acids: CASSPGGEPSPYNEQFF. The CDR3 coding sequence is TGTGCCAGCAGCCCGGGCGGGGAGCCCTCACCCTACAATGAGCAGTTCTTC.

V is TRBV9 and J is TRBJ1-6; TRBD1 aligns across 7 bases. CDR1 and CDR2 from the germline V gene are SGDLS and YYNGEE. V was pared by 3 bases and J by 4 bases, with 4 bases of the junction left unmatched. The CDR3 totals 15 residues. For the CDR3, the DNA is TGTGCCAGCAGCGACACAGGGGCGTATAATTCACCCCTCCACTTT. Translation gives CASSDTGAYNSPLHF.

This clone was counted only a few times. The J gene is TRBJ2-7, the V gene TRBV7-9; 9 bases match TRBD1. With V trimmed by 5 bases and J by 5 bases, 19 bases remained unmatched. This CDR3 region has 18 residues. The germline CDR1 and CDR2 sequences are SEHNR and FQNEAQ (reference sequence). The CDR3 nucleotides are TGTGCCAGCAGCCCCTCTACCCAAGCCGGGACAGGGACCCACGAGCAGTACTTC. As protein: CASSPSTQAGTGTHEQYF.

The rearrangement joins TRBV19 to TRBJ2-2, with D unclear. This CDR3 is 14 amino acids long. V was shortened by 5 bases and J by 5 bases, with 12 bases between the two germline ends. Germline CDR1 LNHDA, CDR2 SQIVND (reference sequence). The CDR3 region is CASSPNTYTGELFF. The CDR3 bases are TGTGCCAGTAGTCCGAATACATATACCGGGGAGCTGTTTTTT.

This CDR3 is CAWSDGGVETQYF. CDR3 coding DNA: TGTGCCTGGAGTGATGGAGGGGTTGAGACCCAGTACTTC. The chain links TRBV30 to TRBJ2-5, with D possibly matching TRBD2 (6 bases). V lost 1 base and J 5 bases, leaving 11 bases between the germline ends. This CDR3 comprises 13 residues. The germline gives CDR1 GTSNPN, CDR2 SVGIG (reference sequence).

This chain connects TRBV30 to TRBJ1-5; TRBD1 is a possible D gene (6 bases). The V gene lost 5 bases and the J gene lost 0 bases, with 14 bases spanning the gap. Germline V gene data show CDR1 as GTSNPN and CDR2 as SVGIG (reference sequence). CDR3 size: 15 residues. The CDR3 here is CAWGGAPNSNQPQHF. As DNA, the CDR3 is TGTGCCTGGGGGGGGGCTCCTAATAGCAATCAGCCCCAGCATTTT.

The chain combines TRBV27 with TRBJ2-1; 7 positions agree with TRBD2. Germline V gives CDR1 MNHEY, CDR2 SMNVEV (reference sequence). The junction had 11 bases not matched to a gene; V was cut back by 6 bases and J by 3 bases. CDR3 size: 16 residues. The CDR3 region has the DNA TGTGCCAGCAGGAGAACCCCGGCTAGCGGCTACAATGAGCAGTTCTTC. As protein: CASRRTPASGYNEQFF.